This note documents a single T cell receptor beta chain sequence. No antigen is known for it. The data derive from a study of cytomegalovirus exposure and HLA in healthy donors. Notes on the study in general: In vitro experiments confirmed that three CMV-associated chains were specific for CMV antigens. The authors enumerated under 200 TCR beta chains as linked to cytomegalovirus. Rarity characterized most TCR sequences, yet some public TCRs appeared in many donors.

The method was immunoSEQ multiplex PCR; TCRdb's version includes in-frame clones alone and lacks a portion of them. The sample has some 50,000 clones; 94% are singletons. Sequences were obtained from PBMCs. This TCR came from a young woman in good health and CMV-seropositive.

CDR3 in amino acids: CAWSEARRGDSNQPQHF. CDR3 sequence (DNA): TGTGCCTGGAGTGAGGCGAGGAGAGGTGATTCAAATCAGCCCCAGCATTTT. The chain links TRBV30 to TRBJ1-5, with no clear D. CDR1 GTSNPN and CDR2 SVGIG come from the germline V gene (reference sequence). V lost 1 base and J 4 bases, leaving 20 bases between the germline ends. This CDR3 contains 17 residues.